The T cell receptor beta chain described here comes from a study of human T cells and chemical hapten exposure (dated by TCRdb to the early 2020s). Notes on the research overall: Libraries were pooled for sequencing, and per-sample TCR yields varied mainly because of small differences in library volumes within the pool. The study tracked peripheral blood TCR repertoire changes in vivo during primary and secondary sensitization to the hapten diphenylcyclopropenone (DPC) in alopecia patients. Both TCR alpha and TCR beta chains were sequenced from each blood RNA sample.

The receptor library was made with RACE. Reads for this sample came from a NextSeq 500. Library preparation attached unique molecular identifiers to individual cDNA molecules for quantitative, reproducible TCR counting. On the authors' methods: A median of roughly 98,000 TCRs per sample was observed, with a range of about 23,224 to 690,600. The Decombinator software suite was used to annotate V, J and CDR3 in the TCR reads. For the PS versus PT1 abundance plots, all samples were subsampled to the same number of TCRs (28,000). Expanded TCRs were defined as absent before sensitization and observed at least eight times at the 2-week time point. The public reads were quality trimmed at Q25 with fastp and then assembled into clones with MiXCR by TCRdb, keeping productive beta chains. Records with the same CDR3 protein are collapsed into one entry carrying the most frequent genes and DNA. The V and J calls were not made by the authors but by TCRdb's processing. The sample table lists about 28,000 distinct CDR3 sequences, 6.5% to 9% of them with a count of one. The ten top clones hold 9.9% of the sample.

As concerns this clonotype: The antigen this receptor binds is unknown. Per-nucleotide qualities are absent, and no much larger clonotype sits a single base away.

The meaning of the sample's time point label: healthy volunteer bleed at 2 weeks. Total RNA was extracted from unfractionated whole blood collected in Tempus Blood RNA tubes. Five or six healthy volunteers were used as TCR sequencing controls and were bled at day 0, 2 weeks and 6 weeks. Paper-wide results and their limitations: DPC sensitization did not change how many TCRs were above 1 in 1000 frequency, and no evidence was found of alterations in global repertoire structure. Repeated subsampling changed both the strength of the expansion versus patch-test correlation and the threshold at which the correlation became significant.

There are 15 amino acids in the CDR3, from cysteine to phenylalanine inclusive. Here the CDR3 DNA is all that survives: 45 bases in frame from base 1. Sequences LGHDT (CDR1) and YNNKEL (CDR2) are obtained from the germline V gene (reference sequence). Deletion took 3 bases off V and 6 bases off J, with a span of 17 bases between the germline ends. The sequence was obtained from a human donor in good health. Some clones in this sample may be carry-over from other donors' samples. The chain is encoded by TRBV3-1 joined to TRBJ1-1, with the D gene not clear enough to name. The sequencing input was whole blood. CDR3 loop: CASSQRRERSAEAFF. The DNA is TGTGCCAGCAGCCAGCGGCGGGAACGCTCGGCTGAAGCTTTCTTT.